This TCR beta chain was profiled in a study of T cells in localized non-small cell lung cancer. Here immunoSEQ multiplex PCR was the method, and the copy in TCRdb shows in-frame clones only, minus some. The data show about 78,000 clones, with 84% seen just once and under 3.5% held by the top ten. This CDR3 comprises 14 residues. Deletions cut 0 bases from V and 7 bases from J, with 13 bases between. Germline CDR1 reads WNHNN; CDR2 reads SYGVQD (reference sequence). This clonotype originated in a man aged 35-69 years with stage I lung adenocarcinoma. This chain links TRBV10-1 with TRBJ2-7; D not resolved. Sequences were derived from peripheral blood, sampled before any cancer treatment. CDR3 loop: CASSESRAAAEQYF. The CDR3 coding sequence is TGCGCCAGCAGTGAGTCAAGGGCGGCCGCGGAGCAGTACTTC.